What follows are 17 T cell receptor beta chains derived from one specimen sequenced in a study of cytomegalovirus exposure and HLA in healthy donors. Both 60 Vbeta primers and 13 Jbeta primers went into the PCR. Only in-frame clones appear in the TCRdb table, and some are missing; sequencing was by immunoSEQ multiplex PCR. This sample has 150,000 to 200,000 clones, with about 80% found just once. The sequenced sample consisted of PBMCs. The source of these receptors is a woman aged 45-65 years in good health and CMV-seronegative.

The CDR3 DNA sequence: TGTGCCAGCAGTTTTGGGACAGGGGGCGGGAACACTGAAGCTTTCTTT. This codes for CASSFGTGGGNTEAFF. The chain employs TRBV27 and TRBJ1-1; 12 bases line up with TRBD1. Germline V gene data show CDR1 as MNHEY and CDR2 as SMNVEV (reference sequence). The CDR3 is 16 amino acids. The V segment lost 3 bases and the J segment 1 base; nucleotides outside the gene matches: 3.

In this sample, this clone turned up a few times. The gene calls are TRBV6-6 and TRBJ1-1; D gene unclear. This CDR3 has 12 residues. Per germline, CDR1 MNHNY and CDR2 SVGAGI (reference sequence). V was clipped by 5 bases and J by 2 bases, with 6 bases between them. DNA of the CDR3: TGTGCCAGCAGTCTGTTAAACACTGAAGCTTTCTTT. This codes for CASSLLNTEAFF.

This clone was seen a few times. The same CDR3 also results from other DNA sequences found in this sample. The chain joins TRBV7-9 to TRBJ1-5, with 7 bases aligning to TRBD1. Germline V lookup: CDR1 SEHNR, CDR2 FQNEAQ (reference sequence). There are 14 residues in the CDR3. J gave up 6 bases and V 1 base, and 3 bases lay outside the gene matches. CDR3 amino acids: CASSLGGQLQPQHF. The CDR3, as DNA: TGTGCCAGCAGCTTAGGGGGACAGCTTCAGCCCCAGCATTTT.

The chain has TRBV6-5 and TRBJ1-5, with D perhaps matching TRBD1 (6 bases). Germline V lookup: CDR1 MNHEY, CDR2 SVGAGI. V lost 8 bases and J lost 2, with 16 bases in between. The CDR3 spans 15 residues. The CDR3 region has the DNA TGTGCCAGCCGGAGACAGGCGAAGGGCAATCAGCCCCAGCATTTT. As protein: CASRRQAKGNQPQHF.

The V call is TRBV6-5, the J call TRBJ2-7; 10 bases line up with TRBD2. Germline values: CDR1 MNHEY, CDR2 SVGAGI. The CDR3 runs to 14 residues. The J segment lost 2 bases and the V segment lost 8 bases, leaving 6 bases of the junction unmatched. The CDR3 DNA is TGTGCCAGCGGCCGTCTAGCGGGAGCCTACGAGCAGTACTTC. As protein: CASGRLAGAYEQYF.

This sequence joins TRBV5-1 and TRBJ2-6, with a tentative D call TRBD1 (5 bases). CDR1 is SGHRS and CDR2 is YFSETQ in the germline V gene. The ends were cut back, 5 bases at V and 0 bases at J, with 9 bases in the middle. The CDR3 runs to 15 residues. The CDR3 spells CASRVQGSGANVLTF. CDR3 DNA: TGCGCCAGCAGAGTGCAGGGCTCTGGGGCCAACGTCCTGACTTTC.

This chain joins TRBV5-1 and TRBJ1-5, with D perhaps TRBD1 (6 bases). Germline loops: CDR1 SGHRS, CDR2 YFSETQ. There are 16 residues in the CDR3. Trimming took off 4 bases at V and 5 bases at J, with 19 bases between the two ends. The CDR3: CASSVGAEGADQPQHF. CDR3 DNA sequence: TGCGCCAGCAGCGTGGGGGCAGAGGGAGCCGATCAGCCCCAGCATTTT.

V is TRBV4-3 and J is TRBJ1-3; D is unresolved. The CDR3 loop spans 15 amino acids. V shed 0 bases and J shed 4 bases, with 10 bases lying between them. The germline V gene encodes CDR1 LGHNA and CDR2 YSLEER. CDR3 coding DNA: TGCGCCAGCAGCCAAGATCATACAGAAGGAAACACCATATATTTT. Its protein is CASSQDHTEGNTIYF.

The chain joins TRBV10-3 to TRBJ1-4; D is uncertain. There are 14 residues in the CDR3. With 3 bases removed from V and 0 bases from J, the gap between germline ends came to 5 bases. Germline lookup yields CDR1 ENHRY and CDR2 SYGVKD. CDR3 DNA: TGTGCCATCAGTGACGGGGCAACTAATGAAAAACTGTTTTTT. Translated, it gives CAISDGATNEKLFF.

The gene calls are TRBV28 and TRBJ2-3, with TRBD2 matching over 13 bases. CDR3 length: 18 residues. Germline assignment: CDR1 MDHEN and CDR2 SYDVKM. V lost 3 bases and J lost 4; bases outside the gene matches: 10. CDR3 in amino acids: CASSLDLTSGRAPDTQYF. The CDR3 nucleotides are TGTGCCAGCAGTTTGGACCTCACTAGCGGGAGGGCCCCAGATACGCAGTATTTT. Supplemented by reference TRBV28 and TRBJ2-3, the full variable domain reads DVKVTQSSRYLVKRTGEKVFLECVQDMDHENMFWYRQDPGLGLRLIYFSYDVKMKEKGDIPEGYSVSREKKERFSLILESASTNQTSMYLCASSLDLTSGRAPDTQYFGPGTRLTVL.

The J gene is TRBJ2-1, the V gene TRBV7-9; D call uncertain. The CDR3 length is 13 residues. Trimming pared 2 bases from V and 4 bases from J, leaving 6 bases between. CDR1 is SEHNR, CDR2 FQNEAQ, per germline (reference sequence). The CDR3 sequence: CASSLLQYNEQFF. The CDR3 region has the DNA TGTGCCAGCAGCTTATTACAGTACAATGAGCAGTTCTTC.

V is TRBV18 and J is TRBJ2-5; no definite D call. The CDR3 consists of 13 residues. Trimming shortened V by 3 bases and J by 4 bases, and 9 bases separated the two germline ends. CDR1 KGHSH and CDR2 LQKENI come from the germline V gene. The CDR3 DNA reads TGTGCCAGCTCACCGCCACCAGGAGAGACCCAGTACTTC. Protein: CASSPPPGETQYF.

The chain carries TRBV11-2 and TRBJ2-3; 9 bases fit TRBD2. The CDR3 contains 17 residues. The germline V gene encodes CDR1 SGHAT and CDR2 FQNNGV. Germline trimming cut 6 bases from V and 0 bases from J; bases unmatched to any gene: 10. CDR3 sequence reads: CASRSTSGGSSTDTQYF. Here the CDR3 DNA reads TGTGCCAGCAGATCAACCAGCGGGGGGTCGAGCACAGATACGCAGTATTTT.

V is TRBV6-1 and J is TRBJ1-5, with D perhaps matching TRBD1 (6 bases). The ends were cut back, 4 bases at V and 2 bases at J, with 12 bases in the middle. The CDR3 is 15 amino acids. Germline V gene sequence: CDR1 MNHNS, CDR2 SASEGT. Written as DNA, the CDR3 is TGTGCCAGCAGTGCGGGGGGCCAGGGCAATCAGCCCCAGCATTTT. It is translated as CASSAGGQGNQPQHF.

J is TRBJ1-1 and V is TRBV5-4; D unresolved. This CDR3 is 13 amino acids long. Trimming pared 3 bases from V and 8 bases from J, leaving 14 bases between. The germline CDR1 and CDR2 sequences are SGHNT and YYREEE (reference sequence). The chain's CDR3 is CASSSGTGPEAFF. The CDR3 DNA sequence: TGTGCCAGCAGCTCAGGAACCGGTCCCGAAGCTTTCTTT.

The chain is built from TRBV18 and TRBJ1-4; D is unresolved. Germline CDR1 KGHSH, CDR2 LQKENI. CDR3 length equals 14 residues. With 4 bases removed from V and 1 base from J, the gap between germline ends came to 7 bases. For the CDR3, the DNA is TGTGCCAGCTCACGGACTCAAACTAATGAAAAACTGTTTTTT. It specifies CASSRTQTNEKLFF.

V is TRBV9 and J is TRBJ2-3, with 13 bases matching TRBD2. This CDR3 has 16 amino acids. V lost 3 bases to trimming and J lost 6 bases; unmatched junction nucleotides: 7. Germline V gene sequence: CDR1 SGDLS, CDR2 YYNGEE. The CDR3 nucleotides are TGTGCCAGCAGCGGGAGGACTAGCGGGAGTTGGGATACGCAGTATTTT. This translates into CASSGRTSGSWDTQYF.